The clone carrying this TCR beta chain was picked up many times. Its target is unknown. This specimen comes from a study of T cell responses to AZD1222 COVID-19 vaccine. Clones were read by immunoSEQ multiplex PCR, and TCRdb kept only the in-frame ones, dropping some. The sample has 160,000 or so clones, about 90% seen once. This CDR3 is 17 amino acids long. The trim removed 2 bases at V and 4 bases at J, leaving 9 bases unmatched. Germline V gene data show CDR1 as MGHRA and CDR2 as YSYEKL. Study-level results: Females made up more of the donors, who were largely white British, and clonal diversity may have come out too low. After the peak T cell response, and only then, were repertoires sampled.

The chain joins TRBV4-1 to TRBJ2-7; TRBD1 matches at 12 bases. The TCR sequence derives from an adult who received the AZD1222 COVID-19 vaccine. The source material was peripheral blood, sampled 28 days after the second AZD1222 dose. In nucleotides, the CDR3 is TGCGCCAGCAGCCAACCTTCCCCGGGACAGGGGGCGTACGAGCAGTACTTC. Its translation: CASSQPSPGQGAYEQYF.